This entry describes one T cell receptor (beta chain). These data originate in a study of response to subunit inactivated influenza vaccine. The length of the CDR3 is 15 residues. Trimming pared 2 bases from V and 3 bases from J, leaving 11 bases between. The germline CDR1 and CDR2 sequences are MNHEY and SVGEGT. TCRdb passed the RT-PCR reads through MiXCR, listing each CDR3 protein once. The sample carries some 540,000 distinct CDR3 sequences, roughly 23% recorded once. This sample also belongs to another study, concerning T cells expressing NK-cell markers. That paper adds: What made the TCR beta cDNA was 5'RACE template switching with UMIs. All TCR beta repertoires analysed originated from sorted CD3+CD56+NKG2C+, CD3+CD56+NKG2C- and CD3+CD56-NKG2C+ T cells. Alpha-beta TCR T cells were the sole sorting target in several experiments, owing to an anti-gamma-delta TCR antibody. These clonotypes additionally ranked first within the CD3+CD56-NKG2C+ fraction of several donors.

This chain connects TRBV6-2 or TRBV6-3 to TRBJ1-5; tentatively, D is TRBD1 (6 bases). The source is a man aged 50 to 59 who received an inactivated influenza vaccine. The specimen comprised CD4+ T cells sorted from PBMCs, sampled roughly 12 days after vaccination. The CDR3 bases are TGTGCCAGCAGTTACCGGGGGGCACTCAATCAGCCCCAGCATTTT. Translation gives CASSYRGALNQPQHF.